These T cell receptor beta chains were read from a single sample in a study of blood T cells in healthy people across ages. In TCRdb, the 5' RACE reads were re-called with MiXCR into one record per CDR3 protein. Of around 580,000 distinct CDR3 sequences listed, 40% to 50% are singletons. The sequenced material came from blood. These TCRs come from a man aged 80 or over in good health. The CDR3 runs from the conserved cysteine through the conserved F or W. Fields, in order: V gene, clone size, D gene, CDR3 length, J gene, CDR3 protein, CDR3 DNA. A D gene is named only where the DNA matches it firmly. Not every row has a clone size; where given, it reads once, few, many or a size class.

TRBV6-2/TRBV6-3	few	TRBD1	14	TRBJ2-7	CASIPGQNTYEQYF	TGTGCCAGCATTCCGGGACAGAACACCTACGAGCAGTACTTC
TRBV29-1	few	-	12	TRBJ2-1	CSVDSVYNEQFF	TGCAGCGTTGACTCTGTATACAATGAGCAGTTCTTC
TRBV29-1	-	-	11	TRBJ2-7	CSVPMGCEQYF	TGCAGCGTTCCGATGGGGTGCGAGCAGTACTTC
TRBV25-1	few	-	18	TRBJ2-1	CASSAPPQGLSSYNEQFF	TGTGCCAGCAGTGCCCCACCGCAGGGCCTCTCATCCTACAATGAGCAGTTCTTC
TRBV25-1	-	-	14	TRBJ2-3	CASSESVWPDTQYF	TGTGCCAGCAGTGAGTCCGTATGGCCAGATACGCAGTATTTT
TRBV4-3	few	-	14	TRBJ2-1	CASRRDITANEQFF	TGCGCCAGCAGAAGGGACATCACCGCGAATGAGCAGTTCTTC
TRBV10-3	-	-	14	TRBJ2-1	CAIRADREYNEQFF	TGTGCCATCAGGGCCGACAGAGAGTACAATGAGCAGTTCTTC
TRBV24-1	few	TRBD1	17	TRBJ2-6	CATSGQGSFSGANVLTF	TGTGCCACCAGTGGACAGGGGTCCTTCTCTGGGGCCAACGTCCTGACTTTC
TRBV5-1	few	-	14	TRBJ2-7	CASSSGSGYNEQYF	TGCGCCAGCAGCTCCGGGAGCGGATACAATGAGCAGTACTTC
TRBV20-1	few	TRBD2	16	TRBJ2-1	CSAARKEGLAGDEQFF	TGCAGTGCTGCCCGGAAGGAAGGGCTAGCGGGAGATGAGCAGTTCTTC
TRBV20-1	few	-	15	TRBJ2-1	CSATQAGTPYNEQFF	TGCAGTGCTACCCAGGCCGGGACTCCCTACAATGAGCAGTTCTTC
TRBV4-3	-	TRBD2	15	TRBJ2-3	CASSQEGLGPDTQYF	TGCGCCAGCAGCCAAGAGGGACTAGGACCAGATACGCAGTATTTT
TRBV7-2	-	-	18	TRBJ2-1	CASSPWVLASLPPYEQFF	TGTGCCAGCAGCCCGTGGGTGCTAGCGAGTCTCCCCCCATATGAGCAGTTCTTC
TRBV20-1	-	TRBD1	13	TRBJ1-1	CSAGQGRSTEAFF	TGCAGTGCCGGACAGGGGCGGAGCACTGAAGCTTTCTTT
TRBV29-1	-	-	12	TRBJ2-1	CSGLLDYNEQFF	TGCAGCGGACTATTGGACTACAATGAGCAGTTCTTC
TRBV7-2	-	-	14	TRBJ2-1	CASSVASPYNEQFF	TGTGCCAGCAGCGTAGCTTCTCCCTACAATGAGCAGTTCTTC
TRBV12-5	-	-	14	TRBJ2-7	CASAFDKGPYEQYF	TGTGCTAGTGCCTTTGATAAAGGGCCCTACGAGCAGTACTTC
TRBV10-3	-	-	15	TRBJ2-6	CAISADRSGANVLTF	TGTGCCATCAGTGCAGACAGGTCTGGGGCCAACGTCCTGACTTTC
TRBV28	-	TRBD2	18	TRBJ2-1	CASGQPGLAGGQINEQFF	TGTGCCAGTGGACAGCCGGGACTAGCGGGAGGCCAGATCAATGAGCAGTTCTTC
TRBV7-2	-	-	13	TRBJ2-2	CASRYTGGGELFF	TGTGCCAGCAGATACACTGGGGGCGGGGAGCTGTTTTTT
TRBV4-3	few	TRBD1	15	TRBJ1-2	CASSHDRGANYGYTF	TGCGCCAGCAGCCACGACAGGGGAGCTAACTATGGCTACACCTTC
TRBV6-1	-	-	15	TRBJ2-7	CASSIGTEASYEQYF	TGTGCCAGCAGCATCGGGACGGAGGCTTCCTACGAGCAGTACTTC
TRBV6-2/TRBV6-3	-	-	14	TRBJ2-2	CASSYLAEAGELFF	TGTGCCAGCAGTTACCTAGCTGAAGCCGGGGAGCTGTTTTTT
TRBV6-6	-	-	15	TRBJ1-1	CASSYSTQPSTEAFF	TGTGCCAGCAGTTACTCGACACAGCCGAGCACTGAAGCTTTCTTT
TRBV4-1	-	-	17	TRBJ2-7	CASSQDRSRDGPYEQYF	TGCGCCAGCAGCCAAGATAGAAGCAGGGATGGCCCCTACGAGCAGTACTTC
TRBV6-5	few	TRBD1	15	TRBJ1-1	CASSQDRGVGTEAFF	TGTGCCAGCAGTCAGGACAGGGGTGTCGGCACTGAAGCTTTCTTT
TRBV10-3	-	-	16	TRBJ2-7	CAISERLGQGISEQYF	TGTGCCATCAGTGAAAGGTTAGGACAAGGGATTTCCGAGCAGTACTTC
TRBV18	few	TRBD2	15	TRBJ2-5	CASSPKAGSRETQYF	TGTGCCAGCTCACCCAAAGCGGGATCGAGAGAGACCCAGTACTTC
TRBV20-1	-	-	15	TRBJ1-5	CGAREKGIRPQPQHF	TGCGGTGCTAGAGAAAAGGGAATTCGCCCGCAGCCCCAGCATTTT
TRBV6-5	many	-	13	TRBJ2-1	CASRVSQNNEQFF	TGTGCCAGCCGCGTCAGTCAGAACAATGAGCAGTTCTTC
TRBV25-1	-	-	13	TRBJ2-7	CASSAGRYYEQYF	TGTGCCAGCAGTGCGGGCAGGTACTACGAGCAGTACTTC
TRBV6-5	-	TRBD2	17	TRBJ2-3	CASSLWTSGSSTDTQYF	TGTGCCAGCAGTTTATGGACTAGCGGCTCTAGCACAGATACGCAGTATTTT
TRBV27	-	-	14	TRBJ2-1	CASSGTQRTTGQFF	TGTGCCAGCAGTGGGACTCAGCGGACTACGGGGCAGTTCTTC
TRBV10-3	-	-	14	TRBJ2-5	CAIRPTNNEETQYF	TGTGCCATCAGACCGACAAATAATGAAGAGACCCAGTACTTC
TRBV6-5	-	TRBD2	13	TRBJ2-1	CASSYGGGNEQFF	TGTGCCAGCAGTTACGGGGGGGGTAATGAGCAGTTCTTC
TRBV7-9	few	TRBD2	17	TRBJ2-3	CASSLDPGGVSADTQYF	TGTGCCAGCAGCTTAGACCCGGGGGGAGTGTCAGCGGATACGCAGTATTTT
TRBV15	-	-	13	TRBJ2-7	CATSSALRGEQYF	TGTGCCACCAGCAGCGCCCTCCGCGGCGAGCAGTACTTC
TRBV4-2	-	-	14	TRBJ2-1	CASSRGVSYNEQFF	TGTGCCAGCAGCAGGGGAGTATCCTACAATGAGCAGTTCTTC
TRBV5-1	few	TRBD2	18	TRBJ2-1	CASSLGLAGTGMYNEQFF	TGCGCCAGCAGCTTGGGACTAGCGGGAACAGGGATGTACAATGAGCAGTTCTTC
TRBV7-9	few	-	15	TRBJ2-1	CASSLVRLGDNEQFF	TGTGCCAGCAGTCTAGTAAGACTAGGGGACAATGAGCAGTTCTTC
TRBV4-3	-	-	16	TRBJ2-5	CASSRQGRGSAQTQYF	TGCGCCAGCAGCCGCCAGGGACGGGGATCTGCTCAGACCCAGTACTTC
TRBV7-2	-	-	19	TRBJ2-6	CASSLMWMGVKSGANVLTF	TGTGCCAGCAGCTTAATGTGGATGGGGGTAAAGTCAGGGGCCAACGTCCTGACTTTC
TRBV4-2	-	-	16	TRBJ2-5	CASSLHAGVGLETQYF	TGTGCCAGCAGCCTCCATGCAGGGGTCGGCCTAGAGACCCAGTACTTC
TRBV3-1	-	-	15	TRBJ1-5	CASSQDARGGQPQHF	TGTGCCAGCAGCCAAGATGCCCGGGGAGGACAGCCCCAGCATTTT
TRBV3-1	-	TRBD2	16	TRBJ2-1	CASSPFPGGSHNEQFF	TGTGCCAGCAGCCCTTTCCCGGGAGGATCGCACAATGAGCAGTTCTTC
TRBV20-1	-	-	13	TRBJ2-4	CSHVVLAKNIQYF	TGCAGCCACGTCGTACTAGCCAAAAACATTCAGTACTTC
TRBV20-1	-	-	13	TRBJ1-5	CSAAGTGDQPQHF	TGCAGTGCAGCAGGGACGGGGGATCAGCCCCAGCATTTT
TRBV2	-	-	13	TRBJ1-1	CASSERWRTEAFF	TGTGCCAGCAGTGAAAGGTGGAGGACTGAAGCTTTCTTT
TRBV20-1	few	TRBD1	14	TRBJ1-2	CSARGQGANYGYTF	TGCAGTGCTAGAGGTCAGGGGGCCAACTATGGCTACACCTTC
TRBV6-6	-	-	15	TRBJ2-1	CASSYSPGRPNEQFF	TGTGCCAGCAGTTACTCGCCTGGCCGTCCCAATGAGCAGTTCTTC
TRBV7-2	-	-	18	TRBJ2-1	CASSLGNPGGGSYNEQFF	TGTGCCAGCAGCTTAGGGAACCCAGGGGGGGGATCCTACAATGAGCAGTTCTTC
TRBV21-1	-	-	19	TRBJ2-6	CASSARGGDIRSGANVLTF	TGTGCCAGCAGCGCCCGAGGAGGGGACATCCGCTCTGGGGCCAACGTCCTGACTTTC
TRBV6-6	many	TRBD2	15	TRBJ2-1	CASSSSGRATEWEFF	TGTGCCAGCAGTAGTAGCGGGAGGGCCACTGAGTGGGAGTTCTTC
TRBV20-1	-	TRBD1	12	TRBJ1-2	CSLNRGDYGYTF	TGCAGTCTCAACAGGGGTGACTATGGCTACACCTTC
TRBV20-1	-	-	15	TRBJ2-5	CSAQEAGRTKETQYF	TGCAGTGCTCAAGAGGCGGGACGTACAAAAGAGACCCAGTACTTC
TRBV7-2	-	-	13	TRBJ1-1	CASSEYLNTEAFF	TGTGCCAGCAGCGAGTACCTGAACACTGAAGCTTTCTTT
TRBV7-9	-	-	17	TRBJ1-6	CASSWGRDNSYNSPLHF	TGTGCCAGCAGCTGGGGCCGGGACAACTCCTATAATTCACCCCTCCACTTT
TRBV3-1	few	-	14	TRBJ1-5	CASSHRHTGQPQHF	TGTGCCAGCAGCCACCGCCACACAGGGCAGCCCCAGCATTTT
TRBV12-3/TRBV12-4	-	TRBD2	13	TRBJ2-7	CASSSGRAYEQYF	TGTGCCAGCAGTAGCGGGAGGGCCTACGAGCAGTACTTC